This TCR beta chain was captured in a study of T cells after yellow fever vaccination. CDR1 and CDR2 from the germline V gene are LNHNV and YYDKDF (reference sequence). Trimming took 5 bases from V and 0 from J, leaving 12 bases between them. This CDR3 region has 15 residues. TCR cDNA was made by 5'RACE template switching, adding a universal primer site and UMIs. TCRdb itself ran the 5' RACE reads through MiXCR, one entry per CDR3 protein. The sample yields 400,000 to 650,000 distinct CDR3 sequences, 21% seen once. About this clonotype itself: No antigen is known for it.

Study-wide points: When the response was secondary, it was weaker but reached its peak faster, day 5 versus 15. After the booster, 96% of CD4 and just over 85% of CD8 primary-response clones were re-detected.

The specimen comprised PBMCs, sampled 21 days after the first yellow fever vaccination. The receptor comes from a man younger than 35 who received the YFV17D yellow fever vaccine. The V call is TRBV15, the J call TRBJ2-3; D is perhaps TRBD2 (6 bases). The CDR3 DNA sequence: TGTGCCACCAGCGGGGGTGGGGGGAGCACAGATACGCAGTATTTT. Translation: CATSGGGGSTDTQYF.